The 13 T cell receptor beta chains in this list originate from one sample, sequenced in a study of blood T cell repertoires in COVID-19. Sequenced by immunoSEQ multiplex PCR; TCRdb stores in-frame clones only, minus some. The data hold about 140,000 clones, with around 83% observed a single time. The sample taken for sequencing was peripheral blood. The receptors here all came from a human donor in a cohort sampled during active COVID-19.

The chain joins TRBV7-2 to TRBJ2-2; 8 nucleotides match TRBD2. The CDR3 covers 14 residues. Germline V gene lookup returns CDR1 SGHTA and CDR2 FQGNSA. V lost 5 bases, J lost 7 bases, and 6 bases stayed unmatched. This CDR3 is CASSRGLAVGELFF. DNA for the CDR3: TGTGCCAGCAGCAGAGGACTAGCTGTCGGGGAGCTGTTTTTT.

The chain couples TRBV5-5 to TRBJ2-5; D remains ambiguous. The CDR3 is 14 amino acids. Trimming took 1 base from V and 5 from J, leaving 12 bases between them. The germline V gene encodes CDR1 SGHKS and CDR2 YYEKEE (reference sequence). The CDR3 loop reads CASSLPTIQETQYF. In nucleotides, the CDR3 is TGTGCCAGCAGCTTGCCGACAATTCAGGAGACCCAGTACTTC. Filled out from reference TRBV5-5 and TRBJ2-5, the complete variable domain reads DAGVTQSPTHLIKTRGQQVTLRCSPISGHKSVSWYQQVLGQGPQFIFQYYEKEERGRGNFPDRFSARQFPNYSSELNVNALLLGDSALYLCASSLPTIQETQYFGPGTRLLVL.

This chain joins TRBV18 and TRBJ1-1; weak D call: TRBD1 (5 bases). V was trimmed by 6 bases and J by 6 bases, leaving 5 bases between them. This CDR3 spans 10 amino acids. In germline, CDR1 is KGHSH, CDR2 LQKENI. CDR3 region: CASSTAEAFF. The CDR3 coding sequence is TGTGCCAGCTCGACAGCTGAAGCTTTCTTT.

The V call is TRBV7-9, the J call TRBJ2-3; perhaps TRBD2 as D (6 bases). The CDR3 loop spans 17 amino acids. From germline, CDR1 is SEHNR and CDR2 FQNEAQ (reference sequence). Trimming cost V 5 bases and J 3 bases, with 21 bases left between them. The CDR3 bases are TGTGCCAGCAGCCCCCGAGAACGGGAGAAGGGGACAGATACGCAGTATTTT. Its protein is CASSPREREKGTDTQYF.

V is TRBV11-2 and J is TRBJ1-6, with 7 bases lining up with TRBD1. After removal of 1 base from V and 4 bases from J, the junction contained 7 bases not matched to a gene. The V gene's germline CDR1 is SGHAT and CDR2 FQNNGV. CDR3 length: 17 residues. This chain's CDR3 is CASSLALPGQYNSPLHF. The CDR3 DNA reads TGTGCCAGCAGCTTAGCGCTCCCGGGACAGTATAATTCACCCCTCCACTTT. The entire variable domain, with the rest obtained from reference TRBV11-2 and TRBJ1-6, is as follows: EAGVAQSPRYKIIEKRQSVAFWCNPISGHATLYWYQQILGQGPKLLIQFQNNGVVDDSQLPKDRFSAERLKGVDSTLKIQPAKLEDSAVYLCASSLALPGQYNSPLHFGNGTRLTVT.

The gene calls are TRBV24-1 and TRBJ2-2, with TRBD1 identical over 9 bases. V gave up 5 bases and J gave up 7 bases; unmatched junction bases: 10. In germline, CDR1 is KGHDR, CDR2 SFDVKD. The CDR3 consists of 16 residues. The CDR3 nucleotides read TGTGCCACCAGTGCCTCGGGGACAGGGCAGAGCGGGGAGCTGTTTTTT. This sequence encodes CATSASGTGQSGELFF.

This clone was recorded a few times. The gene calls are TRBV6-2 or TRBV6-3 and TRBJ2-5, with 7 bases lining up with TRBD2. CDR1 MNHEY and CDR2 SVGEGT come from the germline V gene. CDR3 length equals 15 residues. V shed 7 bases, J shed 3 bases, and the junction held 11 bases outside the gene matches. The DNA for the CDR3 is TGTGCCAGCACCCCATTGCGAGGGAGGGAAGAGACCCAGTACTTC. As protein: CASTPLRGREETQYF.

The chain joins TRBV7-3 to TRBJ2-3, with 8 bases fitting TRBD2. The CDR3 totals 14 residues. The ends lost 5 bases at V and 4 bases at J; junction bases unmatched: 5. Germline CDR1 and CDR2: SGHTA and FQGTGA. The CDR3, as DNA: TGTGCCAGCAGCCCCGGACTAGCAGCAGATACGCAGTATTTT. Translated, it gives CASSPGLAADTQYF.

The V and J genes are TRBV10-2 and TRBJ1-1; D is possibly TRBD1 (5 bases). This CDR3 has 13 residues. CDR1 WSHSY and CDR2 SAAADI come from the germline V gene. The ends were cut back, 6 bases at V and 1 base at J, with 9 bases in the middle. Here the CDR3 DNA reads TGCGCCAGCAGGACGACAGCGAACACTGAAGCTTTCTTT. Its protein product is CASRTTANTEAFF.

This chain joins TRBV4-1 and TRBJ2-5; 7 bases map to TRBD2. This CDR3 comprises 16 residues. Per the germline V gene, CDR1 is MGHRA and CDR2 is YSYEKL. V trimming: 3 bases; J trimming: 5 bases; junction bases outside the gene matches: 12. The CDR3 region has the DNA TGCGCCAGCAGCCAGCTGCCGGGGGGAGGGGTTGAGACCCAGTACTTC. This encodes CASSQLPGGGVETQYF.

The chain carries TRBV3-1 (or the pseudogene TRBV3-2) and TRBJ2-3, with 10 bases lining up with TRBD2. CDR3 length equals 17 residues. Germline V gene sequence: CDR1 LGHDT, CDR2 YNNKEL (reference sequence). Losses at the gene ends were 1 base for V and 1 base for J; bases not matched to a gene: 5. CDR3 sequence reads: CASSQGASGSGTDTQYF. In DNA, the CDR3 is TGTGCCAGCAGCCAAGGGGCTAGCGGGAGTGGCACAGATACGCAGTATTTT.

The gene calls are TRBV5-5 and TRBJ2-3; weak D call: TRBD1 (6 bases). Looked up from germline, CDR1 is SGHKS and CDR2 is YYEKEE (reference sequence). V dropped 2 bases and J dropped 0 bases, with 22 bases sitting between them. CDR3 length: 19 residues. The CDR3 DNA follows: TGTGCCAGCAGCTTTGGCGGGTGGCGAGGCAGGGGAAGCACAGATACGCAGTATTTT. This gives the protein CASSFGGWRGRGSTDTQYF.

The V gene is TRBV10-1, the J gene TRBJ2-1, with 9 bases matching TRBD1. J gave up 4 bases and V 6 bases, and 4 bases lay outside the gene matches. This CDR3 is built from 14 residues. Germline V gives CDR1 WNHNN, CDR2 SYGVQD (reference sequence). Here the CDR3 DNA reads TGCGCCAGCAGGGGACAGGGTAAGTACAATGAGCAGTTCTTC. This gives the protein CASRGQGKYNEQFF.